What follows is one T cell receptor (beta chain) and its context. Its antigen is as yet unknown. The sample comes from a study of T cell responses to AZD1222 COVID-19 vaccine. Whole-study results and caveats: The study identified only five or six AZD1222 recipients as seropositive at baseline. The donor cohort was predominantly white British with a female majority, and clonal diversity may have been underestimated. The peak T cell response came first, and repertoires were sampled only after it.

V was cut by 1 base and J by 14 bases, with 9 bases left in between. Germline CDR1 is SGHTA and CDR2 is FQGNSA. This CDR3 region has 12 residues. TCRdb's table, derived via immunoSEQ multiplex PCR, lists solely in-frame clones and lacks some. In the table there are approximately 120,000 clones, more than 80% of which are singletons. Second-dose schedules of about 4 or about 12 weeks were combined. Sequenced material: peripheral blood, taken 28 days after the second AZD1222 dose. The chain links TRBV7-2 to TRBJ1-6; D not resolved. This TCR came from an adult who received the AZD1222 COVID-19 vaccine. The DNA for the CDR3 is TGTGCCAGCAGCTTAGGGGTAGGATCCCTCCACTTT. It yields the protein CASSLGVGSLHF.